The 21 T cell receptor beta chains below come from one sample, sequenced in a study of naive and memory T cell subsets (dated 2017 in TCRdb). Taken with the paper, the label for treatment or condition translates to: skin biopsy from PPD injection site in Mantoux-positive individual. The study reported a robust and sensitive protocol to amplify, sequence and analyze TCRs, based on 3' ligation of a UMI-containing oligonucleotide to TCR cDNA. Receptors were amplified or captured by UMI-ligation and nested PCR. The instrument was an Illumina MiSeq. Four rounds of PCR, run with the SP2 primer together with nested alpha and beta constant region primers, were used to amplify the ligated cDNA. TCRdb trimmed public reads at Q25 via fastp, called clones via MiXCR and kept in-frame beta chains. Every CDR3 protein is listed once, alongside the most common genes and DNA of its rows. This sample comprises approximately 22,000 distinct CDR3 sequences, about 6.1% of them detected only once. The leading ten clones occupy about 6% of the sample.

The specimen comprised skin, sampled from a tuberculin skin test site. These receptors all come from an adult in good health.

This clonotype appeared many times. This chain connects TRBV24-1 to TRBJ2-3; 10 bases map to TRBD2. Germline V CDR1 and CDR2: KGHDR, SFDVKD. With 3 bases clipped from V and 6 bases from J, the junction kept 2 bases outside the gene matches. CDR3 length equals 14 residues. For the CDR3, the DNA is TGTGCCACCAGTGATAGCGGGAGGGCCGATACGCAGTATTTT. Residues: CATSDSGRADTQYF.

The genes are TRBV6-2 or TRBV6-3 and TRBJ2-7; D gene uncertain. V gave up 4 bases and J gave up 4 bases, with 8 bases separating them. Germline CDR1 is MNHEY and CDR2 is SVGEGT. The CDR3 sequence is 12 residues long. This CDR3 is CASSWTRYEQYF. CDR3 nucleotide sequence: TGTGCCAGCAGTTGGACCCGTTACGAGCAGTACTTC.

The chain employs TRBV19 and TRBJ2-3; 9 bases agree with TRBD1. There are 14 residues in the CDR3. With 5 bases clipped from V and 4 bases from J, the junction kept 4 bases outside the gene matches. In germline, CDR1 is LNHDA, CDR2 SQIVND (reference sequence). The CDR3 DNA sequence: TGTGCCAGTAGTTTGGGACAGGGACCAGATACGCAGTATTTT. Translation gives CASSLGQGPDTQYF.

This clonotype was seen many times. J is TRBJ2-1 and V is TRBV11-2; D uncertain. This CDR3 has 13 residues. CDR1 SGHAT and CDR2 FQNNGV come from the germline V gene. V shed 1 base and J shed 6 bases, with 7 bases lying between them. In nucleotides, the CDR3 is TGTGCCAGCAGCTTAGGGGCTCCCAATGAGCAGTTCTTC. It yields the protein CASSLGAPNEQFF. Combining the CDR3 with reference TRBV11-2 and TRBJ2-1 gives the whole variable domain EAGVAQSPRYKIIEKRQSVAFWCNPISGHATLYWYQQILGQGPKLLIQFQNNGVVDDSQLPKDRFSAERLKGVDSTLKIQPAKLEDSAVYLCASSLGAPNEQFFGPGTRLTVL.

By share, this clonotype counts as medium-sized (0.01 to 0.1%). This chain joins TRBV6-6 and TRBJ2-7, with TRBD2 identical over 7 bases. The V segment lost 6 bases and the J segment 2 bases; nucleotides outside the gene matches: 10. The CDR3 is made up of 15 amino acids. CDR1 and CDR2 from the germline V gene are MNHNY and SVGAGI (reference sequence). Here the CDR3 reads CASRRLAPGPYEQYF. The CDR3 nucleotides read TGTGCCAGCAGACGACTAGCCCCTGGGCCCTACGAGCAGTACTTC.

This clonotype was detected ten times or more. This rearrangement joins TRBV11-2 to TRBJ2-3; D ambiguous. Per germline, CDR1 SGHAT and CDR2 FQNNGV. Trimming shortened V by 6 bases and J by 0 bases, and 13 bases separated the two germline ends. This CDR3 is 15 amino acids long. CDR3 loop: CASRPERASTDTQYF. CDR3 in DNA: TGTGCCAGCAGGCCTGAAAGAGCTAGCACAGATACGCAGTATTTT.

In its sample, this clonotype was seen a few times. The CDR3 coding sequence is TGTGCCAGCAGTTTGGGACAGGGGGGTCAGCCCCAGCATTTT. Its protein product is CASSLGQGGQPQHF. The chain has TRBV12-3 or TRBV12-4 and TRBJ1-5; 11 bases fit TRBD1. V lost 3 bases and J lost 6; bases outside the gene matches: 1. This CDR3 has 14 residues.

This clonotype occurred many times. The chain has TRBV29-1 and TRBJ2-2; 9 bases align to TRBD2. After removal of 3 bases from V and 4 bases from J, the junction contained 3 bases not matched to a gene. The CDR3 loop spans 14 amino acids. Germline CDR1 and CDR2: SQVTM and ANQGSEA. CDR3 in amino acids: CSVESGRTTGELFF. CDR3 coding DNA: TGCAGCGTTGAGAGCGGGAGGACCACCGGGGAGCTGTTTTTT.

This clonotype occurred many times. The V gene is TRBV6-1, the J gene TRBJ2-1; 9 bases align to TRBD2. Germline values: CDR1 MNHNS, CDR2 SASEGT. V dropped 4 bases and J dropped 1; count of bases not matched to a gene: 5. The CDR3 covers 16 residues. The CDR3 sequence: CASSGLAVPSYNEQFF. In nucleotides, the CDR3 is TGTGCCAGCAGTGGACTAGCGGTCCCTTCCTACAATGAGCAGTTCTTC.

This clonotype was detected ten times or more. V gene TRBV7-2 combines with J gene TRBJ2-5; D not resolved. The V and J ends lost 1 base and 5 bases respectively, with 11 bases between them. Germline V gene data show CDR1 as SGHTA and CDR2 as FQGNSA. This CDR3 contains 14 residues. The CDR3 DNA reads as TGTGCCAGCAGCTTAGGTGGTAGTCTTGAGACCCAGTACTTC. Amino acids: CASSLGGSLETQYF.

CDR3 in amino acids: CASSFKMNTEAFF. CDR3 in DNA: TGTGCCAGCAGTTTCAAGATGAACACTGAAGCTTTCTTT. The J gene is TRBJ1-1, the V gene TRBV28; D remains unclear. Germline CDR1 is MDHEN and CDR2 is SYDVKM. V lost 3 bases to trimming and J lost 0 bases, with 5 bases between them. This CDR3 contains 13 residues.

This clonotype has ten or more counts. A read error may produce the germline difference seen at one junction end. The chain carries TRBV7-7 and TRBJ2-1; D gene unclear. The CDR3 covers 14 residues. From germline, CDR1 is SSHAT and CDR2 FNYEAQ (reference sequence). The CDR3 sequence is CASSSTFSYNEQFF. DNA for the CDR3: TGTGCTAGCAGCTCTACTTTTTCCTACAATGAGCAGTTCTTC.

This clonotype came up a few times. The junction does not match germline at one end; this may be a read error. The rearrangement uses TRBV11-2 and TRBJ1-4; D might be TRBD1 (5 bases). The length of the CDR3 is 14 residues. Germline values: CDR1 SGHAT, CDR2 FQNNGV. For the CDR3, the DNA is TGTGCCAGCAGCTTAGATCAGGGACTCGCCGGCTGGGGTTTT. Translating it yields CASSLDQGLAGWGF. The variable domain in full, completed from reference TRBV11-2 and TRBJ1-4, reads EAGVAQSPRYKIIEKRQSVAFWCNPISGHATLYWYQQILGQGPKLLIQFQNNGVVDDSQLPKDRFSAERLKGVDSTLKIQPAKLEDSAVYLCASSLDQGLAGWGFGSGTQLSVL.

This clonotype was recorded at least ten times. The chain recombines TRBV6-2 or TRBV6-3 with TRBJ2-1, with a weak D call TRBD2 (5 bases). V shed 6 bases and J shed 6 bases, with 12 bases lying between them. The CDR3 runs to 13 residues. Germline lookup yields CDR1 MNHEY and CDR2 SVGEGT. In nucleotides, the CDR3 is TGTGCCAGCAGCCTCACTAGGGCCAATGAGCAGTTCTTC. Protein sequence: CASSLTRANEQFF.

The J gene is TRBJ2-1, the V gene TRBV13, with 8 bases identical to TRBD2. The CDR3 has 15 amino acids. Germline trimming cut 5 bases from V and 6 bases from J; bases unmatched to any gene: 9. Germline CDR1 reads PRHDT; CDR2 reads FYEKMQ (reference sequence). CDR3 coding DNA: TGTGCCAGCAGCCCGGGACTAGTAGGGCCCAATGAGCAGTTCTTC. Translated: CASSPGLVGPNEQFF.

The CDR3 sequence is CASSTGGGEETQYF. CDR3 nucleotides: TGTGCCAGCAGCACAGGGGGGGGAGAGGAGACCCAGTACTTC. The chain links TRBV6-1 to TRBJ2-5; D is perhaps TRBD1 (8 bases). V gave up 6 bases and J gave up 5 bases, with 16 bases separating them. This CDR3 region has 14 residues. Germline CDR1 reads MNHNS; CDR2 reads SASEGT.

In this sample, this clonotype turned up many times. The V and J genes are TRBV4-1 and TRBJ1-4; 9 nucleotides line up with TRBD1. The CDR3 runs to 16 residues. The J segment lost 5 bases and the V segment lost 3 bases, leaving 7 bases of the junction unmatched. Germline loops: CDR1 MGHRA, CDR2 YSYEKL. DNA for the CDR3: TGCGCCAGCAGCCATACCTGGACAGGGGACAATGAAAAACTGTTTTTT. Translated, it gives CASSHTWTGDNEKLFF.

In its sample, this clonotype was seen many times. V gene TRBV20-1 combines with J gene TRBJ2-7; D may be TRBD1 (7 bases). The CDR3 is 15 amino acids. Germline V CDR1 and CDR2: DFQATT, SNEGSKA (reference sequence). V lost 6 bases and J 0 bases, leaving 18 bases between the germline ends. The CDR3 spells CSAYVGQGGSYEQYF. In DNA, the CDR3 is TGCAGTGCCTACGTGGGGCAGGGGGGCTCCTACGAGCAGTACTTC.

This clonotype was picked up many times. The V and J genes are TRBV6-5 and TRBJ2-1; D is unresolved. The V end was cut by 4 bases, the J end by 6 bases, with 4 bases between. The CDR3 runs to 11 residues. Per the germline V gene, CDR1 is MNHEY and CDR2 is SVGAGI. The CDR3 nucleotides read TGTGCCAGCAGTTCCCCCAATGAGCAGTTCTTC. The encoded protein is CASSSPNEQFF.

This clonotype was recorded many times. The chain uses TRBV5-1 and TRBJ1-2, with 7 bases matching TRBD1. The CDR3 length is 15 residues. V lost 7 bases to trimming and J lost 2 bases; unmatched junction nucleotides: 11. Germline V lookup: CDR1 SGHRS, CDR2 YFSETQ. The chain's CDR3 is CASWPEGAQNYGYTF. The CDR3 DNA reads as TGCGCCAGCTGGCCCGAGGGGGCACAAAACTATGGCTACACCTTC.

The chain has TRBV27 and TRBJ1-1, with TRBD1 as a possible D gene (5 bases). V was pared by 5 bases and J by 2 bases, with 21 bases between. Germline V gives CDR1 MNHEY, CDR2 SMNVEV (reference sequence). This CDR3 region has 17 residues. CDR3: CASSQIYRGAVNTEAFF. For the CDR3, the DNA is TGTGCCAGCAGTCAAATCTACCGGGGCGCGGTAAACACTGAAGCTTTCTTT.